This T cell receptor (beta chain) was recorded in a study of patients and donors after allogeneic stem cell transplantation. From the RT-PCR reads, TCRdb called clonotypes with MiXCR, one entry per CDR3 protein. The sample has tens of thousands of distinct CDR3 sequences, approximately 5.2% seen once. Germline V gene data show CDR1 as SGDLS and CDR2 as YYNGEE. The CDR3 has 13 amino acids. V was cut by 0 bases and J by 7 bases, with 8 bases left in between. This clonotype was recorded a few times. This receptor was identified in a human donor who was either an allogeneic HSCT recipient or a stem cell or donor lymphocyte infusion donor (not recorded which). It is not recorded whose cells these are; they may come from a transplant donor. The sequenced sample was blood, either unsorted or a sorted T cell fraction (not recorded which). The chain recombines TRBV9 with TRBJ2-1; D perhaps matches TRBD2 (5 bases). CDR3: CASSVGRENEQFF. The CDR3 DNA follows: TGTGCCAGCAGCGTAGGAAGGGAGAATGAGCAGTTCTTC.